Listed here are 30 T cell receptor beta chains from one sample, sequenced in a study of T cell changes during pregnancy in multiple sclerosis. The protocol was immunoSEQ multiplex PCR, while the TCRdb copy is restricted to in-frame clones and leaves out a portion. The table has 40,000 to 60,000 clones, approximately 94% seen once. Sequenced here: CD4+ T cells from peripheral blood mononuclear cells, sampled in the third trimester of pregnancy. The receptors originated from a female donor with multiple sclerosis, enrolled in a pregnancy study.

The V call is TRBV11-3, the J call TRBJ2-1, with D perhaps TRBD2 (6 bases). CDR3 length equals 16 residues. Trimming left V 8 bases short and J 0 bases short, with 17 bases between. Germline CDR1 is SGHNT and CDR2 is YENEEA. The CDR3 loop is CASSYRDSSSYNEQFF. The CDR3 region has the DNA TGTGCCAGCTCATATCGGGACTCGAGCTCCTACAATGAGCAGTTCTTC.

This clone was seen a handful of times. This chain connects TRBV28 to TRBJ1-2; D unresolved. The V gene lost 7 bases and the J gene lost 4 bases, with 10 bases spanning the gap. The CDR3 has 12 amino acids. Germline-derived CDR1 and CDR2 are MDHEN and SYDVKM. CDR3 residues: CASTQTVYGYTF. CDR3 nucleotides: TGTGCCAGCACTCAAACAGTCTATGGCTACACCTTC.

The CDR3 region is CAWSYLDTQYF. In DNA form, the CDR3 reads TGTGCCTGGAGCTATTTAGATACGCAGTATTTT. V gene TRBV30 combines with J gene TRBJ2-3; D is ambiguous. The CDR3 is 11 amino acids. CDR1 and CDR2 (germline): GTSNPN, SVGIG (reference sequence). V lost 3 bases and J lost 5, with 6 bases in between.

This clone was recorded only once. The V gene is TRBV7-2, the J gene TRBJ1-2; D remains unclear. The CDR3 has 12 residues. CDR1 is SGHTA and CDR2 is FQGNSA in the germline V gene. V lost 3 bases and J 8 bases, leaving 10 bases between the germline ends. The CDR3: CASSLGARGYTF. The CDR3 DNA reads TGTGCCAGCAGCTTGGGCGCGCGCGGCTACACCTTC.

In nucleotides, the CDR3 is TGTGCCAGCAGCTCACAGGGGCCCCACAATGAGCAGTTCTTC. Amino acid sequence: CASSSQGPHNEQFF. The chain recombines TRBV14 with TRBJ2-1, with 7 nucleotides matching TRBD1. The V gene end was trimmed by 5 bases and the J gene end by 5 bases; junction bases not matched to a gene: 6. Germline values: CDR1 SGHDN, CDR2 FVKESK. The CDR3 length is 14 residues.

The rearrangement links TRBV7-3 to TRBJ1-2; TRBD1 agrees at 12 bases. V was clipped by 5 bases and J by 8 bases; unmatched bases: 12. Germline lookup yields CDR1 SGHTA and CDR2 FQGTGA. The CDR3 spans 16 residues. The CDR3: CASSRDPGQGARGYTF. The CDR3, as DNA: TGTGCCAGCAGCCGCGATCCGGGACAGGGGGCGCGCGGCTACACCTTC.

The genes are TRBV27 and TRBJ2-5; TRBD2 is a possible D gene (6 bases). This CDR3 is built from 15 residues. CDR1 is MNHEY and CDR2 is SMNVEV in the germline V gene (reference sequence). V gave up 6 bases and J gave up 2 bases, with 16 bases separating them. This chain's CDR3 is CASSRGTPGQETQYF. The CDR3 nucleotides are TGTGCCAGCAGCCGCGGGACGCCCGGACAAGAGACCCAGTACTTC.

The chain employs TRBV4-1 and TRBJ1-1, with 8 bases aligning to TRBD1. The CDR3 runs 15 residues. The germline CDR1 and CDR2 sequences are MGHRA and YSYEKL. The junction had 9 bases not matched to a gene; V was cut back by 6 bases and J by 3 bases. CDR3 amino acids: CASRGDRGSDTEAFF. Written as DNA, the CDR3 is TGCGCCAGCAGGGGCGACAGGGGTAGCGACACTGAAGCTTTCTTT.

The chain combines TRBV5-6 with TRBJ2-1; the D gene is possibly TRBD2 (6 bases). Trimming stripped 2 bases from V and 6 bases from J, with 9 bases between. The CDR3 is 13 amino acids. In germline, CDR1 is SGHDT, CDR2 YYEEEE. The CDR3 loop reads CASSLLAANEQFF. CDR3 bases: TGTGCCAGCAGCTTACTAGCCGCCAATGAGCAGTTCTTC. Together with reference TRBV5-6 and TRBJ2-1, the CDR3 gives the full variable domain: DAGVTQSPTHLIKTRGQQVTLRCSPKSGHDTVSWYQQALGQGPQFIFQYYEEEERQRGNFPDRFSGHQFPNYSSELNVNALLLGDSALYLCASSLLAANEQFFGPGTRLTVL.

The CDR3 here is CAWMSPSGEAFF. Here the CDR3 DNA reads TGTGCCTGGATGTCCCCATCCGGTGAAGCTTTCTTT. The J gene is TRBJ1-1, the V gene TRBV30; D unclear. Per the germline V gene, CDR1 is GTSNPN and CDR2 is SVGIG (reference sequence). The germline V and J ends were trimmed by 4 bases and 7 bases, with 13 bases remaining between them. CDR3 length equals 12 residues. Full variable domain (remainder filled in from reference TRBV30 and TRBJ1-1): SQTIHQWPATLVQPVGSPLSLECTVEGTSNPNLYWYRQAAGRGLQLLFYSVGIGQISSEVPQNLSASRPQDRQFILSSKKLLLSDSGFYLCAWMSPSGEAFFGQGTRLTVV.

CDR3 amino acids: CASSPRRGRRTEAFF. The CDR3 bases are TGTGCCAGCAGCCCAAGGCGGGGTCGGAGGACTGAAGCTTTCTTT. V gene TRBV6-5 combines with J gene TRBJ1-1, with D hard to call. Deletions cut 6 bases from V and 5 bases from J, with 19 bases between. Looked up from germline, CDR1 is MNHEY and CDR2 is SVGAGI. This CDR3 is 15 amino acids long.

The chain carries TRBV5-4 and TRBJ2-5, with TRBD2 matching over 15 bases. The V segment lost 3 bases and the J segment 2 bases; nucleotides outside the gene matches: 5. Germline V lookup: CDR1 SGHNT, CDR2 YYREEE (reference sequence). The CDR3 is 17 amino acids. The CDR3 DNA is TGTGCCAGCAGCTCGCCGGGACTAGCGGGGGGTCAAGAGACCCAGTACTTC. Translated, it gives CASSSPGLAGGQETQYF.

The CDR3: CASSIQGVPKNIQYF. In DNA, the CDR3 is TGTGCCAGCAGCATACAGGGGGTACCCAAAAACATTCAGTACTTC. The chain uses TRBV5-5 and TRBJ2-4; 8 bases are a match to TRBD1. The germline V gene has CDR1 SGHKS and CDR2 YYEKEE (reference sequence). The CDR3 has 15 amino acids. The ends lost 4 bases at V and 2 bases at J; junction bases unmatched: 5. Full variable domain (missing parts from reference TRBV5-5 and TRBJ2-4): DAGVTQSPTHLIKTRGQQVTLRCSPISGHKSVSWYQQVLGQGPQFIFQYYEKEERGRGNFPDRFSARQFPNYSSELNVNALLLGDSALYLCASSIQGVPKNIQYFGAGTRLSVL.

This chain links TRBV7-3 with TRBJ2-3, with 7 bases aligning to TRBD2. Germline lookup yields CDR1 SGHTA and CDR2 FQGTGA. The CDR3 length is 14 residues. The junction had 5 bases not matched to a gene; V was cut back by 5 bases and J by 3 bases. CDR3 nucleotides: TGTGCCAGCAGCCCGGGGGGTAGAACAGATACGCAGTATTTT. Residues: CASSPGGRTDTQYF.

The CDR3 region is CASSQESTGELFF. The CDR3 coding sequence is TGCGCCAGCAGCCAAGAGAGCACCGGGGAGCTGTTTTTT. This chain uses TRBV4-1 with TRBJ2-2, with unresolved D. The V gene lost 0 bases and the J gene lost 4 bases, with 3 bases spanning the gap. This CDR3 spans 13 amino acids. The germline CDR1 and CDR2 sequences are MGHRA and YSYEKL.

The chain employs TRBV2 and TRBJ2-5; TRBD2 aligns across 7 bases. J lost 5 bases, V lost 11 bases, and 11 bases had no gene match. Germline CDR1 is SNHLY and CDR2 is FYNNEI. There are 13 residues in the CDR3. This CDR3 is CAVRGGRAETQYF. The DNA of the CDR3 is TGTGCCGTACGCGGCGGGAGAGCGGAGACCCAGTACTTC.

CDR3 in amino acids: CASSDRTGPYEQYF. The CDR3 coding sequence is TGTGCCAGCAGCGACCGGACAGGACCCTACGAGCAGTACTTC. The V and J genes are TRBV7-2 and TRBJ2-7; 7 bases match TRBD1. The CDR3 length is 14 residues. Germline V gene lookup returns CDR1 SGHTA and CDR2 FQGNSA. The V segment lost 5 bases and the J segment 2 bases; nucleotides outside the gene matches: 6.

This clone has a single count. The chain carries TRBV9 and TRBJ2-3, with TRBD2 matching over 7 bases. The CDR3 loop spans 17 amino acids. The ends lost 4 bases at V and 2 bases at J; junction bases unmatched: 13. Per the germline V gene, CDR1 is SGDLS and CDR2 is YYNGEE. CDR3 residues: CASSPGLGEGLTDTQYF. The CDR3 nucleotides read TGTGCCAGCAGCCCTGGGTTGGGGGAGGGCCTCACAGATACGCAGTATTTT.

The rearrangement uses TRBV2 and TRBJ1-6, with TRBD1 matching 7 bases. Trimming at V came to 6 bases and at J to 7 bases, leaving 12 bases not matched to a gene. CDR3 length: 16 amino acids. CDR1 and CDR2 from the germline V gene are SNHLY and FYNNEI. The CDR3: CASRTGQVSRNSPLHF. CDR3 nucleotides: TGTGCCAGCAGAACAGGACAGGTTTCAAGGAATTCACCCCTCCACTTT. The variable domain in full, with the rest retrieved from reference TRBV2 and TRBJ1-6, is EPEVTQTPSHQVTQMGQEVILRCVPISNHLYFYWYRQILGQKVEFLVSFYNNEISEKSEIFDDQFSVERPDGSNFTLKIRSTKLEDSAMYFCASRTGQVSRNSPLHFGNGTRLTVT.

This clone showed up just once. The chain couples TRBV6-6 to TRBJ1-6, with 7 nucleotides matching TRBD1. CDR3 size: 12 residues. Germline lookup yields CDR1 MNHNY and CDR2 SVGAGI (reference sequence). The ends lost 8 bases at V and 7 bases at J; junction bases unmatched: 2. In nucleotides, the CDR3 is TGTGCCAGCGCACAGGGGAATTCACCCCTCCACTTT. Translated: CASAQGNSPLHF.

The chain links TRBV2 to TRBJ2-7; 7 nucleotides line up with TRBD2. Trimming removed 10 bases from V and 1 base from J; junction bases left unmatched: 4. The CDR3 spans 12 residues. Looked up from germline, CDR1 is SNHLY and CDR2 is FYNNEI. As DNA, the CDR3 is TGTGCCACCTTGGGGGGGTCCTACGAGCAGTACTTC. Residues: CATLGGSYEQYF.

The chain employs TRBV7-2 and TRBJ1-5; 10 bases match TRBD1. The CDR3 spans 15 residues. Germline CDR1 and CDR2: SGHTA and FQGNSA. Trimming cost V 6 bases and J 3 bases; bases outside gene matches: 5. The CDR3, as DNA: TGTGCCAGCAGTATGGGACAGGGGACCAATCAGCCCCAGCATTTT. Its translation is CASSMGQGTNQPQHF.

The sample holds one count of this clone. This chain joins TRBV27 and TRBJ1-5; 9 positions agree with TRBD1. Germline-derived CDR1 and CDR2 are MNHEY and SMNVEV (reference sequence). This CDR3 has 15 amino acids. V lost 4 bases, J lost 3 bases, and 4 bases stayed unmatched. The CDR3 loop is CASSSGQGVNQPQHF. As DNA, the CDR3 is TGTGCCAGCAGTTCGGGACAGGGAGTCAATCAGCCCCAGCATTTT.

V usage is TRBV10-2 and J usage is TRBJ1-1; D call uncertain. This CDR3 has 14 residues. V was pared by 3 bases and J by 4 bases, with 12 bases between. Germline assignment: CDR1 WSHSY and CDR2 SAAADI. In DNA, the CDR3 is TGCGCCAGCAGTGACCGACCCCTAGGCACTGAAGCTTTCTTT. This sequence encodes CASSDRPLGTEAFF.

DNA of the CDR3: TGTGCCAGCAGCAGGACAGGAAGTGCCTCACCCCTCCACTTT. Translation gives CASSRTGSASPLHF. The chain is built from TRBV5-4 and TRBJ1-6; 7 nucleotides agree with TRBD1. Germline-derived CDR1 and CDR2 are SGHNT and YYREEE (reference sequence). This CDR3 has 14 amino acids. V trimming: 4 bases; J trimming: 10 bases; junction bases outside the gene matches: 8.

J is TRBJ2-1 and V is TRBV28; TRBD2 matches 8 bases. The CDR3 extends over 17 amino acids. V shed 2 bases, J shed 4 bases, and the junction held 10 bases outside the gene matches. Germline CDR1 MDHEN, CDR2 SYDVKM. CDR3 residues: CASSLGGVAGNYNEQFF. The CDR3, as DNA: TGTGCCAGCAGTTTAGGGGGGGTAGCGGGAAATTACAATGAGCAGTTCTTC.

V usage is TRBV7-9 and J usage is TRBJ2-6; 7 bases match TRBD1. The CDR3 contains 16 residues. Trimming cost V 5 bases and J 2 bases; bases outside gene matches: 6. Germline V CDR1 and CDR2: SEHNR, FQNEAQ (reference sequence). CDR3 residues: CASSMIGQAGANVLTF. The DNA for the CDR3 is TGTGCCAGCAGCATGATTGGACAGGCTGGGGCCAACGTCCTGACTTTC.

The chain links TRBV7-2 to TRBJ2-7, with D possibly being TRBD1 (5 bases). V gave up 0 bases and J gave up 5 bases, with 11 bases separating them. The CDR3 is made up of 14 amino acids. The germline V gene has CDR1 SGHTA and CDR2 FQGNSA. The CDR3 sequence: CASSLAVARDEQYF. Here the CDR3 DNA reads TGTGCCAGCAGCTTAGCCGTAGCCAGGGACGAGCAGTACTTC.

This clone appeared a single time. This rearrangement joins TRBV7-2 to TRBJ1-6, with 9 positions matching TRBD1. V gave up 6 bases and J gave up 6 bases; unmatched junction bases: 15. The CDR3 runs to 18 residues. Germline V gives CDR1 SGHTA, CDR2 FQGNSA. The CDR3 DNA reads as TGTGCCAGCAGTTCGACAGGGGGAGGGGATGCTGGTAATTCACCCCTCCACTTT. Translation gives CASSSTGGGDAGNSPLHF.

This clone was observed once. The V gene is TRBV18, the J gene TRBJ1-1; D remains ambiguous. With 3 bases removed from V and 6 bases from J, the gap between germline ends came to 23 bases. CDR3 length equals 17 residues. CDR1 and CDR2 from the germline V gene are KGHSH and LQKENI. CDR3 DNA: TGTGCCAGCTCACCTGTCTTCTCCGGGTCCCTCGGGGCTGAAGCTTTCTTT. This sequence encodes CASSPVFSGSLGAEAFF.